The rows below give T cell receptor beta chains drawn from one sample of a study of T cell responses to AZD1222 COVID-19 vaccine. Generated by immunoSEQ multiplex PCR, the TCRdb table keeps only in-frame clones and is missing some. The sample contains about 140,000 clones, over 80% of which appear only once. The sample in question was peripheral blood, obtained 28 days after the second AZD1222 dose. The receptors here all came from an adult who received the AZD1222 COVID-19 vaccine. Each CDR3 is given without its conserved first and last residue. The D gene is left open where the match is weak.

d_call	v_call	j_call	cdr3_aa
NA	TRBV2	TRBJ2-7	ASMRVEQY
TRBD1	TRBV28	TRBJ1-2	AIKREGGGNYGYT
NA	TRBV7-9	TRBJ2-3	ASSLAQGLVSDTQY
NA	TRBV4-3	TRBJ2-2	ASSQDAGSVRTGELF
NA	TRBV12-3/TRBV12-4	TRBJ2-1	ASKSNNEQF
NA	TRBV28	TRBJ1-2	ASSLARLNYGYT
NA	TRBV10-3	TRBJ2-2	AISEGRVSGELF
NA	TRBV11-3	TRBJ1-1	ASSSGRNTEAF
TRBD1	TRBV27	TRBJ1-1	ASRDRMNTEAF
NA	TRBV18	TRBJ2-7	ASSESGLAYEQY
NA	TRBV7-6	TRBJ1-3	ASSPGGAGNTIY
NA	TRBV11-2	TRBJ1-1	ASSRDRIGTF
NA	TRBV18	TRBJ2-5	ASSPPLGGPQY
NA	TRBV6-5	TRBJ1-1	ASSYQGNTEAF
TRBD1	TRBV7-9	TRBJ1-5	ASRGPGQGDNQPQH
TRBD2	TRBV28	TRBJ2-7	ASSGLAASSYEQY
NA	TRBV27	TRBJ1-2	ASSLSTGGYGYT
NA	TRBV4-1	TRBJ1-5	ASSQAAQQGDQPQH
NA	TRBV6-4	TRBJ2-3	ASSDPLDRQSTDTQY
NA	TRBV5-1	TRBJ2-7	ASGSGHGLYEQY
NA	TRBV28	TRBJ1-1	ASLSGANTEAF
NA	TRBV28	TRBJ2-3	ASSLLADTQY
TRBD1	TRBV5-4	TRBJ1-1	ASNKGAGDTEAF
TRBD1	TRBV12-3/TRBV12-4	TRBJ1-6	ASSYQGGSPLH
NA	TRBV19	TRBJ1-4	ASSKRDIGEKLF
TRBD1	TRBV4-1	TRBJ1-6	ASSQDRGGIGQGAFPLH
NA	TRBV3-1/TRBV3-2	TRBJ1-2	ASSQELYGNYGYT
NA	TRBV10-3	TRBJ2-6	AISEIKSGANVLT
NA	TRBV19	TRBJ2-1	ASTPMYSYNEQF
TRBD1	TRBV9	TRBJ2-7	ASSPQADRATEQY
NA	TRBV28	TRBJ1-6	ASSAGGRSPLH
NA	TRBV6-5	TRBJ1-6	ASSYSQGNSPLH
NA	TRBV9	TRBJ2-3	ASSPAGRSDTQY
NA	TRBV6-1	TRBJ1-1	ASSGWRGPEAF
TRBD1	TRBV6-1	TRBJ1-5	ASSEAPGQGDQPQH
NA	TRBV6-5	TRBJ1-1	ASSYGGGLAEAF
TRBD1	TRBV5-5	TRBJ1-6	ASSPGQGRGMNSPLH
TRBD1	TRBV5-1	TRBJ1-2	ASSFSTGVASYGYT
NA	TRBV4-1	TRBJ1-4	ASSQVSRGGGEKLF
NA	TRBV28	TRBJ1-5	ASTPGGVQQPQH
TRBD1	TRBV19	TRBJ1-1	ASSGQGGAF
TRBD1	TRBV6-6	TRBJ1-2	ASSLQDRVKVYGYT
TRBD1	TRBV5-1	TRBJ1-2	ASSPGAPGQNYGYT
TRBD2	TRBV6-2/TRBV6-3	TRBJ2-3	ASSYRGGGLQDTQY
TRBD1	TRBV10-3	TRBJ1-2	AITPDRGEANYGYT
NA	TRBV6-5	TRBJ1-2	ASSYSYPGGYGYT
TRBD1	TRBV19	TRBJ1-5	ASSSGTGGNQPQH